The present entry profiles one T cell receptor beta chain with its context. Molecular barcoding with unique molecular identifiers was used for the TCRbeta library. TCRdb redid the calling of the PCR reads with MiXCR, one entry per CDR3 protein. The table has hundreds of thousands of distinct CDR3 sequences, roughly 15% seen once. The data derive from a study of T-cell reconstitution after alpha-beta-depleted transplantation in children. The sequence derives from a human donor who donated a stem cell graft to a child with acute myeloid leukemia. The source material was PBMCs from the stem cell graft donor, sampled from the stem cell graft.

The CDR3 spells CASSESFAKRDEQFF. Here the CDR3 DNA reads TGCGCCAGCAGTGAGAGTTTTGCGAAGAGGGATGAGCAGTTCTTC. The rearrangement links TRBV10-2 to TRBJ2-1, with D possibly TRBD2 on 5 matching bases. Germline CDR1 is WSHSY and CDR2 is SAAADI. V gave up 2 bases and J gave up 8 bases, with 16 bases separating them. The CDR3 runs to 15 residues.